The 27 T cell receptor beta chains reported below all come from one sample, sequenced in a study of blood T cell repertoires in COVID-19. Assay: immunoSEQ multiplex PCR; the TCRdb copy retains only in-frame clones and omits some. The sample holds over 120,000 clones; approximately 84% are singletons and the top ten take 3% to 5%. Sample: peripheral blood. These receptors all stem from a woman in her fifties or sixties with acute or convalescent COVID-19.

The CDR3 DNA is TGTGCCAGCAGCCCAACTAGCGGGGAGCCCTACGAGCAGTACTTC. It translates to CASSPTSGEPYEQYF. The chain couples TRBV6-2 or TRBV6-3 to TRBJ2-7, with 10 bases that match TRBD2. Germline V gene data show CDR1 as MNHEY and CDR2 as SVGEGT. The CDR3 length is 15 residues. Trimming cost V 6 bases and J 2 bases; bases outside gene matches: 7.

The chain employs TRBV23-1 and TRBJ1-1; D ambiguous. TRBV23-1 is an open reading frame whose function is uncertain. CDR3 length: 10 residues. V lost 4 bases to trimming and J lost 6 bases, with 3 bases between them. The CDR3 coding sequence is TGCGCCAGCAGTCCTCCTGAAGCTTTCTTT. It translates to CASSPPEAFF.

The chain combines TRBV19 with TRBJ2-1; the match to TRBD1 covers 8 bases. In germline, CDR1 is LNHDA, CDR2 SQIVND (reference sequence). The J segment lost 0 bases and the V segment lost 6 bases, leaving 10 bases of the junction unmatched. The CDR3 is made up of 17 amino acids. The DNA for the CDR3 is TGTGCCAGTAGCCGACCCGGGCAGGGGGCCTCCTACAATGAGCAGTTCTTC. Its protein product is CASSRPGQGASYNEQFF.

This sequence joins TRBV6-5 and TRBJ2-1; D may be TRBD2 (6 bases). Trimming removed 2 bases from V and 4 bases from J, with 6 bases in between. Germline CDR1 reads MNHEY; CDR2 reads SVGAGI. The CDR3 is 13 amino acids. The CDR3 bases are TGTGCCAGCAGTTACGGGGGGTACAATGAGCAGTTCTTC. Its translation: CASSYGGYNEQFF.

The chain combines TRBV9 with TRBJ1-3; D might be TRBD1 (5 bases). The CDR3 loop spans 18 amino acids. Trimming took 0 bases from V and 0 from J, leaving 16 bases between them. Germline CDR1 and CDR2: SGDLS and YYNGEE. In nucleotides, the CDR3 is TGTGCCAGCAGCGTAGGCCCCGGGGGAGCAAGCTCTGGAAACACCATATATTTT. As protein: CASSVGPGGASSGNTIYF.

This clone was detected once. The chain is built from TRBV6-1 and TRBJ1-2, with D uncertain. The CDR3 totals 14 residues. V dropped 2 bases and J dropped 0 bases, with 7 bases sitting between them. Germline assignment: CDR1 MNHNS and CDR2 SASEGT. The CDR3 protein is CASSETTTNYGYTF. The CDR3 bases are TGTGCCAGCAGTGAAACCACTACTAACTATGGCTACACCTTC.

V and J are TRBV18 and TRBJ2-3; 7 bases fit TRBD2. This CDR3 spans 16 amino acids. Germline V CDR1 and CDR2: KGHSH, LQKENI. V gave up 6 bases and J gave up 2 bases; unmatched junction bases: 11. The CDR3 nucleotides are TGTGCCAGCTCCTACTCTAGCGGAACCACCACAGATACGCAGTATTTT. This translates into CASSYSSGTTTDTQYF.

The chain employs TRBV28 and TRBJ1-5; D is ambiguous. The V end lost 4 bases, the J end lost 7 bases, and 5 bases lay between the germline ends. Germline V gene sequence: CDR1 MDHEN, CDR2 SYDVKM. The CDR3 has 11 residues. CDR3 amino acids: CASSSRQPQHF. The CDR3 coding sequence is TGTGCCAGCAGTTCGAGGCAGCCCCAGCATTTT.

The chain recombines TRBV28 with TRBJ2-2, with 8 bases matching TRBD2. Looked up from germline, CDR1 is MDHEN and CDR2 is SYDVKM. The trim removed 3 bases at V and 4 bases at J, leaving 4 bases unmatched. This CDR3 region has 15 residues. CDR3 region: CASSFSGIGTGELFF. In nucleotides, the CDR3 is TGTGCCAGCAGTTTTAGCGGGATAGGCACCGGGGAGCTGTTTTTT.

This clone was observed a few times. The V call is TRBV10-1, the J call TRBJ1-2; D is perhaps TRBD1 (5 bases). This CDR3 is 13 amino acids long. CDR1 and CDR2 (germline): WNHNN, SYGVQD (reference sequence). Trimming removed 4 bases from V and 4 bases from J, with 10 bases in between. The CDR3: CASSVDRLYGYTF. CDR3 nucleotides: TGCGCCAGCAGTGTAGACAGACTCTATGGCTACACCTTC.

This rearrangement joins TRBV10-3 to TRBJ2-1, with 7 positions matching TRBD2. CDR1 ENHRY and CDR2 SYGVKD come from the germline V gene. The V segment lost 0 bases and the J segment 3 bases; nucleotides outside the gene matches: 5. The length of the CDR3 is 16 residues. CDR3: CAISESAGESYNEQFF. CDR3 DNA sequence: TGTGCCATCAGTGAGTCGGCGGGAGAGAGCTACAATGAGCAGTTCTTC.

The rearrangement uses TRBV12-3 or TRBV12-4 and TRBJ1-3; unclear D gene. CDR3 length equals 13 residues. Trimming shortened V by 7 bases and J by 4 bases, and 11 bases separated the two germline ends. The CDR3: CASTPGFGNTIYF. CDR3 coding DNA: TGTGCCAGCACCCCGGGGTTCGGAAACACCATATATTTT.

The chain joins TRBV29-1 to TRBJ1-1; D uncertain. Trimming left V 4 bases short and J 0 bases short, with 6 bases between. The CDR3 is made up of 12 amino acids. Per germline, CDR1 SQVTM and CDR2 ANQGSEA. The CDR3, as DNA: TGCAGCGTTGGCGGGTTGAACACTGAAGCTTTCTTT. Its translation: CSVGGLNTEAFF.

DNA for the CDR3: TGTGCCAGTAGTATTCGGCGGCAGGGGAGATACGAGCAGTACTTC. It codes for CASSIRRQGRYEQYF. This chain uses TRBV19 with TRBJ2-7, with a possible D match to TRBD1 (6 bases). From germline, CDR1 is LNHDA and CDR2 SQIVND (reference sequence). V dropped 3 bases and J dropped 4 bases, with 16 bases sitting between them. CDR3 length: 15 amino acids.

The chain combines TRBV2 with TRBJ2-5; 7 nucleotides match TRBD1. The CDR3 is made up of 14 amino acids. Germline assignment: CDR1 SNHLY and CDR2 FYNNEI. V lost 6 bases and J lost 5; bases outside the gene matches: 9. The CDR3 is CASRDTGARETQYF. CDR3 in DNA: TGTGCCAGCAGGGATACAGGGGCCAGGGAGACCCAGTACTTC. Drawing the rest from reference TRBV2 and TRBJ2-5, the complete variable domain is EPEVTQTPSHQVTQMGQEVILRCVPISNHLYFYWYRQILGQKVEFLVSFYNNEISEKSEIFDDQFSVERPDGSNFTLKIRSTKLEDSAMYFCASRDTGARETQYFGPGTRLLVL.

As concerns this clone: A junction boundary mismatches the germline segment, possibly from a read error. This chain joins TRBV28 and TRBJ1-4; D is unresolved. Germline CDR1 reads MDHEN; CDR2 reads SYDVKM. The CDR3 runs 12 residues. As DNA, the CDR3 is TGTACCAGCAGTTCAACAAATGAAAAACTGTTTTTT. It specifies CTSSSTNEKLFF.

The chain uses TRBV9 and TRBJ2-3; the match to TRBD2 covers 8 bases. V lost 4 bases and J lost 4; bases outside the gene matches: 17. This CDR3 comprises 18 residues. Germline-derived CDR1 and CDR2 are SGDLS and YYNGEE. In DNA, the CDR3 is TGTGCCAGCAGCACCCGAACTCCGGGACTAGAGATCTCAGATACGCAGTATTTT. Translating it yields CASSTRTPGLEISDTQYF.

The rearrangement joins TRBV15 to TRBJ2-5; a possible D gene is TRBD1 (7 bases). The germline V gene has CDR1 LNHNV and CDR2 YYDKDF (reference sequence). Trimming left V 8 bases short and J 5 bases short, with 21 bases between. CDR3 length equals 15 residues. The DNA for the CDR3 is TGTGCCACCGCTCCGGCCAGGGGGGCCGGGGAGACCCAGTACTTC. This encodes CATAPARGAGETQYF.

This clone showed up just once. CDR3: CASSQDPTSPNTGELFF. The DNA for the CDR3 is TGCGCCAGCAGCCAAGACCCAACTAGCCCGAACACCGGGGAGCTGTTTTTT. The J gene is TRBJ2-2, the V gene TRBV4-3; TRBD2 is a possible D gene (6 bases). With 0 bases removed from V and 0 bases from J, the gap between germline ends came to 11 bases. The CDR3 consists of 17 residues. CDR1 and CDR2 from the germline V gene are LGHNA and YSLEER.

This clone was detected once. The CDR3 loop is CAIRDPVAGYEQFF. CDR3 sequence (DNA): TGTGCCATCAGGGACCCGGTGGCGGGCTATGAGCAGTTCTTC. J is TRBJ2-1 and V is TRBV10-3, with a weak D call TRBD2 (5 bases). The CDR3 runs to 14 residues. The V and J ends lost 6 bases and 8 bases respectively, with 17 bases between them. Germline V gene sequence: CDR1 ENHRY, CDR2 SYGVKD.

V and J are TRBV11-1 and TRBJ2-1; 7 nucleotides line up with TRBD1. Per the germline V gene, CDR1 is SGHAT and CDR2 is FQDESV (reference sequence). The CDR3 totals 15 residues. The J segment lost 8 bases and the V segment lost 5 bases, leaving 12 bases of the junction unmatched. CDR3 in DNA: TGTGCCAGCAGCCTCAACAGGGGCCGCGCATATGAGCAGTTCTTC. It encodes CASSLNRGRAYEQFF.

The V and J genes are TRBV5-1 and TRBJ2-7, with TRBD2 identical over 7 bases. V lost 5 bases to trimming and J lost 3 bases; unmatched junction nucleotides: 5. The CDR3 length is 13 residues. Germline values: CDR1 SGHRS, CDR2 YFSETQ. CDR3 protein: CASSPSGGYEQYF. The CDR3 region has the DNA TGCGCCAGCAGTCCCTCGGGGGGCTACGAGCAGTACTTC.

CDR3 in amino acids: CASGKGAPSGELFF. CDR3 in DNA: TGTGCCAGCGGGAAGGGGGCGCCTAGTGGGGAGCTGTTTTTT. The chain has TRBV7-7 and TRBJ2-2; 7 nucleotides match TRBD1. V trimming: 8 bases; J trimming: 8 bases; junction bases outside the gene matches: 11. Germline assignment: CDR1 SSHAT and CDR2 FNYEAQ (reference sequence). The CDR3 sequence is 14 residues long.

The V gene is TRBV28, the J gene TRBJ1-6, with a possible D match to TRBD1 (5 bases). The CDR3 is 15 amino acids. V was shortened by 8 bases and J by 2 bases, with 13 bases between the two germline ends. The germline gives CDR1 MDHEN, CDR2 SYDVKM. The CDR3 here is CASGDSSTYNSPLHF. Written as DNA, the CDR3 is TGTGCCAGCGGAGACAGCTCTACCTATAATTCACCCCTCCACTTT.

As DNA, the CDR3 is TGTGCCAGCAGTCCCGAGGGCCGATTCCAGCCCCAGCATTTT. This codes for CASSPEGRFQPQHF. The chain is built from TRBV27 and TRBJ1-5; no clear D. V dropped 5 bases and J dropped 7 bases, with 15 bases sitting between them. Germline CDR1 and CDR2: MNHEY and SMNVEV (reference sequence). The CDR3 extends over 14 amino acids.

This chain links TRBV20-1 with TRBJ2-1; D is possibly TRBD2 (6 bases). The germline V and J ends were trimmed by 3 bases and 4 bases, with 10 bases remaining between them. Germline V gene lookup returns CDR1 DFQATT and CDR2 SNEGSKA (reference sequence). The CDR3 has 13 residues. The CDR3 DNA follows: TGCAGTGCTAGTCAAGGACTATACAATGAGCAGTTCTTC. Protein sequence: CSASQGLYNEQFF.

This chain uses TRBV6-5 with TRBJ2-1; TRBD1 aligns across 11 bases. The J segment lost 7 bases and the V segment lost 6 bases, leaving 8 bases of the junction unmatched. The CDR3 runs 15 residues. In germline, CDR1 is MNHEY, CDR2 SVGAGI. CDR3 sequence: CASRNGQGARNEQFF. CDR3 nucleotides: TGTGCCAGCAGGAATGGACAGGGGGCTAGAAATGAGCAGTTCTTC.